What follows are 5 T cell receptor beta chains derived from one specimen sequenced in a study of blood T cell repertoires in COVID-19. Only in-frame clones appear in the TCRdb table, and some are missing; sequencing was by immunoSEQ multiplex PCR. The profile covers fewer than 100,000 clones, with 82% appearing a single time and 27% taken by the ten largest. The sample was peripheral blood. The receptors derive from a human donor in a cohort sampled during active COVID-19.

The chain joins TRBV7-9 to TRBJ1-1, with unresolved D. The CDR3 runs 14 residues. Trimming shortened V by 1 base and J by 8 bases, and 14 bases separated the two germline ends. Germline CDR1 and CDR2: SEHNR and FQNEAQ (reference sequence). The CDR3 is CASSLEALRAEAFF. In nucleotides, the CDR3 is TGTGCCAGCAGCTTAGAAGCCCTGAGGGCCGAAGCTTTCTTT.

This clone has just one count. The chain is built from TRBV12-5 and TRBJ1-2; D is unclear. Between the trimmed V and J ends, which lost 1 base and 8 bases, there was a span of 14 bases. The germline V gene encodes CDR1 LGHNT and CDR2 FRNRAP. CDR3 length: 14 amino acids. DNA of the CDR3: TGTGCTAGTGGTTTGGGTCCGGCCGGCGGCGGCTACACCTTC. This gives the protein CASGLGPAGGGYTF.

This clone was recorded at least ten times. This chain links TRBV6-6 with TRBJ1-1; the match to TRBD1 covers 9 bases. V dropped 5 bases and J dropped 5; count of bases not matched to a gene: 9. The CDR3 consists of 15 residues. Germline CDR1 and CDR2: MNHNY and SVGAGI (reference sequence). The CDR3 nucleotides read TGTGCCAGCAGTCTCGTACAGGGGGCAGGGACTGAAGCTTTCTTT. This encodes CASSLVQGAGTEAFF.

The CDR3 nucleotides are TGTGCCAGCAGGGACAGGGGCGCTGGGGCCAACGTCCTGACTTTC. Translating it yields CASRDRGAGANVLTF. The chain carries TRBV6-5 and TRBJ2-6, with TRBD1 matching 9 bases. After removal of 6 bases from V and 2 bases from J, the junction contained 2 bases not matched to a gene. The CDR3 contains 15 residues. Germline V CDR1 and CDR2: MNHEY, SVGAGI.

The rearrangement uses TRBV2 and TRBJ2-3; D may be TRBD2 (5 bases). The V gene's germline CDR1 is SNHLY and CDR2 FYNNEI. Trimming removed 7 bases from V and 3 bases from J, with 17 bases in between. This CDR3 contains 15 residues. The CDR3 spells CASKREPQLTDTQYF. The CDR3 DNA follows: TGTGCCAGCAAGAGGGAACCTCAACTTACAGATACGCAGTATTTT. The variable domain in full, completed from reference TRBV2 and TRBJ2-3, reads EPEVTQTPSHQVTQMGQEVILRCVPISNHLYFYWYRQILGQKVEFLVSFYNNEISEKSEIFDDQFSVERPDGSNFTLKIRSTKLEDSAMYFCASKREPQLTDTQYFGPGTRLTVL.